These 3 T cell receptor beta chains share one sample of origin, sequenced in a study of CD8 T cells in Susac syndrome. The RNA input was roughly 0.45 to 1 ug, and it was reverse transcribed with random hexamers. TCRdb independently ran MiXCR on the immunoSEQ multiplex PCR reads; one entry per CDR3 protein. The table includes 250,000 to 350,000 distinct CDR3 sequences, around 92% detected once. The specimen was CD4+ T cells from PBMCs. Every receptor here comes from a human donor with multiple sclerosis.

The chain employs TRBV7-9 and TRBJ1-1; 7 bases line up with TRBD1. With V trimmed by 5 bases and J by 1 base, 10 bases remained unmatched. Germline V gene data show CDR1 as SEHNR and CDR2 as FQNEAQ (reference sequence). This CDR3 is built from 16 residues. Here the CDR3 DNA reads TGTGCCAGCAGCCAAAACCCGGGACAGACGAACACTGAAGCTTTCTTT. This sequence encodes CASSQNPGQTNTEAFF.

The V call is TRBV5-1, the J call TRBJ2-7; 7 bases are shared with TRBD1. Germline CDR1 is SGHRS and CDR2 is YFSETQ. This CDR3 is built from 14 residues. J lost 3 bases, V lost 4 bases, and 7 bases had no gene match. CDR3 coding DNA: TGCGCCAGCAGCCCGGGACAGCAAATCTACGAGCAGTACTTC. It yields the protein CASSPGQQIYEQYF. The full variable domain, in which reference TRBV5-1 and TRBJ2-7 provide the parts outside the CDR3, is KAGVTQTPRYLIKTRGQQVTLSCSPISGHRSVSWYQQTPGQGLQFLFEYFSETQRNKGNFPGRFSGRQFSNSRSEMNVSTLELGDSALYLCASSPGQQIYEQYFGPGTRLTVT.

The gene calls are TRBV2 and TRBJ2-2; TRBD2 aligns across 7 bases. Germline V gene sequence: CDR1 SNHLY, CDR2 FYNNEI. This CDR3 is built from 15 residues. The V and J ends lost 6 bases and 3 bases, in that order; junction bases with no gene match: 7. DNA of the CDR3: TGTGCCAGCAGATTGGCGGGGAGGGACACCGGGGAGCTGTTTTTT. This codes for CASRLAGRDTGELFF.